The entry below gives a single T cell receptor beta chain sequence along with its context. Its antigen is as yet unknown. V was pared by 1 base and J by 3 bases, with 7 bases of the junction left unmatched. The germline CDR1 and CDR2 sequences are LGHDT and YNNKEL (reference sequence). This CDR3 contains 18 residues. This sample is drawn from a study of CD8 T cells in ankylosing spondylitis. Points from the study as a whole: Reports say disease-linked clones showed up significantly more in matched ankylosing spondylitis synovial fluid. About 8 highly homologous variants made up a TCR beta motif, and this motif appeared characteristic of ankylosing spondylitis blood.

TCRdb reprocessed the 5' RACE reads via MiXCR and lists one record per CDR3 protein. Of roughly 180,000 distinct CDR3 sequences detected, roughly 12% appear once; the ten largest clones hold more than 15%. The genes are TRBV3-1 and TRBJ2-3, with TRBD2 matching 13 bases. This TCR was sampled from a male donor with ankylosing spondylitis or in good health (not recorded which). The specimen was blood, either unsorted or a sorted T cell fraction (not recorded which). CDR3 region: CASSQVTGTSGITDTQYF. The CDR3 DNA sequence: TGTGCCAGCAGCCAAGTTACCGGGACTAGCGGGATAACAGATACGCAGTATTTT.